These 7 T cell receptor beta chains were sequenced from one sample in a study of cytomegalovirus exposure and HLA in healthy donors. PCR primers comprised 60 Vbeta and 13 Jbeta primers. Assay used: immunoSEQ multiplex PCR; TCRdb lists only in-frame clones, some missing. The table lists about 160,000 clones, roughly 80% of them singletons. The sequenced material came from PBMCs. The receptors here all came from a male donor in good health and CMV-seropositive.

Comment on this clone: This same CDR3 is encoded by further DNA sequences in the sample. The chain couples TRBV18 to TRBJ1-1; weak D call: TRBD1 (5 bases). Germline V gene sequence: CDR1 KGHSH, CDR2 LQKENI. The CDR3 sequence is 14 residues long. V lost 3 bases and J lost 1, with 9 bases in between. The DNA of the CDR3 is TGTGCCAGCTCACCCCAGGGAGGGAACACTGAAGCTTTCTTT. Amino acid sequence: CASSPQGGNTEAFF.

The chain combines TRBV6-5 with TRBJ2-3; possible D gene TRBD1, 6 bases. The CDR3 is 16 amino acids. Germline CDR1 MNHEY, CDR2 SVGAGI. Trimming took 0 bases from V and 3 from J, leaving 13 bases between them. This chain's CDR3 is CASSYSTRGPTDTQYF. CDR3 coding DNA: TGTGCCAGCAGTTACTCGACCAGGGGCCCTACAGATACGCAGTATTTT.

The DNA for the CDR3 is TGTGCCTCGCGAAGCTCCTATAATTCACCCCTCCACTTT. Residues: CASRSSYNSPLHF. J is TRBJ1-6 and V is TRBV10-3, with D uncertain. CDR1 and CDR2 from the germline V gene are ENHRY and SYGVKD. V lost 11 bases to trimming and J lost 0 bases, with 8 bases between them. The CDR3 has 13 amino acids.

The CDR3 region has the DNA TGTGCCAGCAGTGTAAATACCGCTACCTACGAGCAGTACTTC. Amino acid sequence: CASSVNTATYEQYF. This rearrangement joins TRBV6-1 to TRBJ2-7; D ambiguous. Germline V lookup: CDR1 MNHNS, CDR2 SASEGT. Trimming cost V 4 bases and J 2 bases, with 12 bases left between them. The CDR3 totals 14 residues.

The CDR3 loop is CASSLTGTVNTIYF. The DNA for the CDR3 is TGCGCCAGCAGCTTGACCGGGACAGTAAACACCATATATTTT. The chain is built from TRBV4-1 and TRBJ1-3; 7 bases are a match to TRBD1. V shed 5 bases and J 6 bases; nucleotides not matched to a gene: 7. Looked up from germline, CDR1 is MGHRA and CDR2 is YSYEKL. The CDR3 extends over 14 amino acids.

This chain connects TRBV7-9 to TRBJ1-1, with D tentatively TRBD1 (5 bases). This CDR3 has 13 residues. Deletions cut 5 bases from V and 1 base from J, with 8 bases between. Germline V gene sequence: CDR1 SEHNR, CDR2 FQNEAQ (reference sequence). CDR3 sequence: CASSGQGNTEAFF. CDR3 DNA: TGTGCCAGCAGCGGGCAGGGGAACACTGAAGCTTTCTTT.

This sequence joins TRBV30 and TRBJ1-5; unclear D gene. Trimming removed 5 bases at V and 6 bases at J, with 8 bases between. CDR1 and CDR2 from the germline V gene are GTSNPN and SVGIG (reference sequence). The CDR3 length is 11 residues. CDR3 nucleotides: TGTGCCTGGGGGCTTGGTCAGCCCCAGCATTTT. Residues: CAWGLGQPQHF.